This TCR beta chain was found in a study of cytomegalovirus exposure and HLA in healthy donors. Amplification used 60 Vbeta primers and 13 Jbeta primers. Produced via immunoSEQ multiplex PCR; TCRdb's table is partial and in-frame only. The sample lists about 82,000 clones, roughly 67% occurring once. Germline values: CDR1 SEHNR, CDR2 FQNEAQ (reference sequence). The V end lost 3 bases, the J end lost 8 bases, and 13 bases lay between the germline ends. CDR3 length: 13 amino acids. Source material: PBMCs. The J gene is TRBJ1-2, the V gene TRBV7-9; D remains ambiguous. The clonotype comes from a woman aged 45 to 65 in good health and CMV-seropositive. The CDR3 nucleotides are TGTGCCAGCAGCTTTGGTGAGGTAGAAGGCTACACCTTC. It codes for CASSFGEVEGYTF. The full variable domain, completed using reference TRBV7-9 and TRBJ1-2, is DTGVSQNPRHKITKRGQNVTFRCDPISEHNRLYWYRQTLGQGPEFLTYFQNEAQLEKSRLLSDRFSAERPKGSFSTLEIQRTEQGDSAMYLCASSFGEVEGYTFGSGTRLTVV.